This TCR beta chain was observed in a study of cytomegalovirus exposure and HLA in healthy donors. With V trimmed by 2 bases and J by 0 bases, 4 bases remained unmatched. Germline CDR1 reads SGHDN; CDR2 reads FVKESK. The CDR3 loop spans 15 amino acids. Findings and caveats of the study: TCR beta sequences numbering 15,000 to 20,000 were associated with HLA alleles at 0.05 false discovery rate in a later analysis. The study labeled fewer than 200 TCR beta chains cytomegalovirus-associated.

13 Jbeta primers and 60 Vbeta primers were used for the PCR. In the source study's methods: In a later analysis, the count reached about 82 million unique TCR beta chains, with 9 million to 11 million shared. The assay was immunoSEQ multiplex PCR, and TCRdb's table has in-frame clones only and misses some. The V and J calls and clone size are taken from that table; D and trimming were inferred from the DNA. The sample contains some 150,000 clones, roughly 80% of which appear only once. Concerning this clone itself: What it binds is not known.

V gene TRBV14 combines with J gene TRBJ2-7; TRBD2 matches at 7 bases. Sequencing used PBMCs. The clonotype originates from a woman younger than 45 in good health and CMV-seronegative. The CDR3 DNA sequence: TGTGCCAGCAGCCAACGGCTAGCGGTCTCCTACGAGCAGTACTTC. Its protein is CASSQRLAVSYEQYF.